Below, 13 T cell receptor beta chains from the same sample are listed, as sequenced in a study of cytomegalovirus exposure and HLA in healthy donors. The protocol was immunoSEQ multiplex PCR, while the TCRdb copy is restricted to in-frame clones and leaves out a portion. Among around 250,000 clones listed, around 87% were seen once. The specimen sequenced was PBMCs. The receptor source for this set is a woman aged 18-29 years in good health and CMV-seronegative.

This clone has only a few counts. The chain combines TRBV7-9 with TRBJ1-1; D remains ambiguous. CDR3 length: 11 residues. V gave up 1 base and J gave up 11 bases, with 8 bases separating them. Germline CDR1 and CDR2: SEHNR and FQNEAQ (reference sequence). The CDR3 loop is CASSLDPQAFF. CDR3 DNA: TGTGCCAGCAGCTTAGACCCGCAGGCTTTCTTT.

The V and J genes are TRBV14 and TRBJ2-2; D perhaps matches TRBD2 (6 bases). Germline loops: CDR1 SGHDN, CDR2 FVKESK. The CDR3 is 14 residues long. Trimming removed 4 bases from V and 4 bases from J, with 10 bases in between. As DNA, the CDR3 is TGTGCCAGCAGCCCACAGACTAGCACCGGGGAGCTGTTTTTT. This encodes CASSPQTSTGELFF.

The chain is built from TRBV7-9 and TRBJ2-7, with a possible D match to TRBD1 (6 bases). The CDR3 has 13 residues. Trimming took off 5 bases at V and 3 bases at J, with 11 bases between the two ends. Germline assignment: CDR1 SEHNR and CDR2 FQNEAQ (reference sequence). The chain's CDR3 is CASSPDSNYEQYF. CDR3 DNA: TGTGCCAGCAGCCCGGACAGTAACTACGAGCAGTACTTC. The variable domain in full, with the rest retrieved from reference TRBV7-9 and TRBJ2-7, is DTGVSQNPRHKITKRGQNVTFRCDPISEHNRLYWYRQTLGQGPEFLTYFQNEAQLEKSRLLSDRFSAERPKGSFSTLEIQRTEQGDSAMYLCASSPDSNYEQYFGPGTRLTVT.

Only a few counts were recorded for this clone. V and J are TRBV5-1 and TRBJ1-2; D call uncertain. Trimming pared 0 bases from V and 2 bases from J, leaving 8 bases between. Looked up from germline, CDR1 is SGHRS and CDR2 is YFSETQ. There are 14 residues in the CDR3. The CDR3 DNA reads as TGCGCCAGCAGCTTGGCTGACATCAACTATGGCTACACCTTC. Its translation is CASSLADINYGYTF. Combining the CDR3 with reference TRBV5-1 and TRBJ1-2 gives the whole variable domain KAGVTQTPRYLIKTRGQQVTLSCSPISGHRSVSWYQQTPGQGLQFLFEYFSETQRNKGNFPGRFSGRQFSNSRSEMNVSTLELGDSALYLCASSLADINYGYTFGSGTRLTVV.

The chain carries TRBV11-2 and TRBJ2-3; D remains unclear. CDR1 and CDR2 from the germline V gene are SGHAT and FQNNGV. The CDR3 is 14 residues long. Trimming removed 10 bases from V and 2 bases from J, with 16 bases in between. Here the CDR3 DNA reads TGTGCCACCCAAAGGAACAGCCCCACAGATACGCAGTATTTT. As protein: CATQRNSPTDTQYF.

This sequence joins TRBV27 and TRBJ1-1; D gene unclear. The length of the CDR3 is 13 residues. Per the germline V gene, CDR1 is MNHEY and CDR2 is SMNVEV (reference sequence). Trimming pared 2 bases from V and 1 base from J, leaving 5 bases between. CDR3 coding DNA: TGTGCCAGCAGTTTACAGGAGAACACTGAAGCTTTCTTT. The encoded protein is CASSLQENTEAFF.

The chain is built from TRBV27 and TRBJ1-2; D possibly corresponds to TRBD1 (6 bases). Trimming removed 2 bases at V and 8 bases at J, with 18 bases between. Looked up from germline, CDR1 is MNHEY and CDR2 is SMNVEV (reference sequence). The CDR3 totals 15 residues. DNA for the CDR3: TGTGCCAGCAGTTTACCGGGACACCTTGTAGGGGGCTACACCTTC. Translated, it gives CASSLPGHLVGGYTF.

The CDR3 DNA follows: TGTGCCAGTAGTGCCCGACGGGGTTCCTACGAGCAGTACTTC. Residues: CASSARRGSYEQYF. This sequence joins TRBV19 and TRBJ2-7; maybe TRBD2 (5 bases). The CDR3 consists of 14 residues. CDR1 and CDR2 (germline): LNHDA, SQIVND (reference sequence). The ends were cut back, 5 bases at V and 1 base at J, with 12 bases in the middle.

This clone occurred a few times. The CDR3 here is CASSQGGINEQFF. The CDR3 nucleotides read TGTGCCAGTAGCCAGGGTGGCATCAATGAGCAGTTCTTC. The rearrangement links TRBV6-1 to TRBJ2-1; possibly TRBD1 for D (5 bases). From germline, CDR1 is MNHNS and CDR2 SASEGT. Trimming stripped 9 bases from V and 6 bases from J, with 15 bases between. The CDR3 is 13 residues long.

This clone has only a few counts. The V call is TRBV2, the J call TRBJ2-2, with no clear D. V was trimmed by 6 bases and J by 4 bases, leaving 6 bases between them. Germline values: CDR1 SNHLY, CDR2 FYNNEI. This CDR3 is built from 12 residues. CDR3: CASRSFTGELFF. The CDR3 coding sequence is TGTGCCAGCAGGTCGTTCACCGGGGAGCTGTTTTTT.

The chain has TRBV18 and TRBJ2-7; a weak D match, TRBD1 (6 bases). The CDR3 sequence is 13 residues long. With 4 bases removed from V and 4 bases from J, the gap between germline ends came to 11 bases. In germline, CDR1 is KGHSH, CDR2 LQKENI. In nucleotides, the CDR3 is TGTGCCAGCTCACGGGCCAGGGGATACGAGCAGTACTTC. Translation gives CASSRARGYEQYF.

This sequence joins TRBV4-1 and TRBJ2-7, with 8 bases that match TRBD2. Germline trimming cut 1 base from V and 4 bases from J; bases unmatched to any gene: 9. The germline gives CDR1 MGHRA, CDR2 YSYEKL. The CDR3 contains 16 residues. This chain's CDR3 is CASSQVQAGAFYEQYF. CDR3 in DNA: TGCGCCAGCAGCCAAGTGCAAGCGGGGGCATTTTACGAGCAGTACTTC.

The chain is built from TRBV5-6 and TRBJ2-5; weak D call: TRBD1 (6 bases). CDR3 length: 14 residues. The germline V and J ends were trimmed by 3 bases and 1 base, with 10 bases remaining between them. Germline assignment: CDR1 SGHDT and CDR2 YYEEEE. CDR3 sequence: CASSWTETQETQYF. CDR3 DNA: TGTGCCAGCAGCTGGACAGAGACCCAAGAGACCCAGTACTTC.